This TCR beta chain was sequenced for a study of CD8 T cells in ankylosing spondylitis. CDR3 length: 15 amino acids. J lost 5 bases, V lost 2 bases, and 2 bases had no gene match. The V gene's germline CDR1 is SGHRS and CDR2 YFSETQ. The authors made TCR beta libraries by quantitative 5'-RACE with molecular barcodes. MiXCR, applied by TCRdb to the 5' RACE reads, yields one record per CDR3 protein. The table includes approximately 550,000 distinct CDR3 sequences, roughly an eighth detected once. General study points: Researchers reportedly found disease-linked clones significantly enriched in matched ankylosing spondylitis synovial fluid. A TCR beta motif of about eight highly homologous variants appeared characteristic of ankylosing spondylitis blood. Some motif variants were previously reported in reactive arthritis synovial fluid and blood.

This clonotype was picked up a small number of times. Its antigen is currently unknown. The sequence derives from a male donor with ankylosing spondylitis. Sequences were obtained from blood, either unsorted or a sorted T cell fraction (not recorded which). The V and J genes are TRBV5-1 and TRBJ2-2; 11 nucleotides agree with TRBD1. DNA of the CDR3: TGCGCCAGCAGCTTCGGACAGGGGGCAACCGGGGAGCTGTTTTTT. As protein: CASSFGQGATGELFF.